Listed below are T cell receptor beta chains from one sample, sequenced in a study of OX40 agonist ivuxolimab in advanced cancers. Only in-frame clones appear in the TCRdb table, and some are missing; sequencing was by immunoSEQ multiplex PCR. The sample shows over 80,000 clones, 70% to 90% of them seen only once. The sample consisted of CD4+ or CD8+ T cells sorted from blood, taken in a trial of the OX40 agonist ivuxolimab. The receptor set was obtained from an adult with an advanced solid tumor such as melanoma, head and neck, liver or kidney cancer. Each CDR3 is given with its conserved first and last residue. The D gene is left open where the match is weak. Expanded clones are given a class, and other clones once, few, many or no size at all.

>-|TRBJ2-5|TRBV11-3|-
CASSLAPLRTQYF
TGTGCCAGCAGCTTAGCACCTTTGAGGACCCAGTACTTC
>-|TRBJ1-5|TRBV4-1|TRBD1
CASSLTGGEDQPQHF
TGCGCCAGCAGCCTAACAGGGGGCGAGGATCAGCCCCAGCATTTT
>-|TRBJ2-1|TRBV7-2|TRBD2
CASSLLAVNEQFF
TGTGCCAGCAGCTTGCTAGCGGTCAATGAGCAGTTCTTC
>few|TRBJ2-2|TRBV18|-
CASSPRGTGELFF
TGTGCCAGCTCCCCGCGGGGCACCGGGGAGCTGTTTTTT
>-|TRBJ1-5|TRBV6-5|-
CASSPPGSQMPQHF
TGTGCCAGCAGCCCCCCGGGCAGCCAAATGCCCCAGCATTTT
>few|TRBJ1-1|TRBV6-5|-
CASSYLDMNTEAFF
TGTGCCAGCAGTTACCTGGACATGAACACTGAAGCTTTCTTT
>-|TRBJ2-5|TRBV7-2|TRBD2
CASSSGLAEETQYF
TGTGCCAGCAGCTCGGGACTAGCGGAAGAGACCCAGTACTTC
>-|TRBJ1-5|TRBV7-2|-
CASSLGGQPQHF
TGTGCCAGCAGCTTAGGTGGGCAGCCCCAGCATTTT
>-|TRBJ2-7|TRBV18|-
CASSPGAQGNYEQYF
TGTGCCAGCTCACCAGGAGCACAGGGCAACTACGAGCAGTACTTC
>-|TRBJ2-1|TRBV5-1|TRBD1
CASSPWLGQGHNEQFF
TGCGCCAGCAGCCCCTGGCTGGGACAGGGTCACAATGAGCAGTTCTTC
>-|TRBJ2-2|TRBV7-3|TRBD2
CASSSPPGGNTGELFF
TGTGCCAGCAGCTCGCCCCCGGGGGGAAACACCGGGGAGCTGTTTTTT
>-|TRBJ1-5|TRBV5-1|-
CASSPGTNSNQPQHF
TGCGCCAGCAGCCCCGGGACAAATAGCAATCAGCCCCAGCATTTT
>few|TRBJ1-4|TRBV6-6|TRBD1
CATRDSGFNEKLFF
TGTGCCACACGGGACAGCGGATTTAATGAAAAACTGTTTTTT